What follows are 5 T cell receptor beta chains derived from one specimen sequenced in a study of blood T cell repertoires in COVID-19. Profiling relied on immunoSEQ multiplex PCR, and the TCRdb table lists in-frame clones only, not all of them. The repertoire holds approximately 290,000 clones, with approximately 85% as singletons. Sequences were obtained from PBMCs or T cells enriched from blood (not recorded which). The receptors were sampled from a woman in her twenties or thirties who had recovered from COVID-19.

The rearrangement joins TRBV2 to TRBJ1-5; perhaps TRBD1 as D (6 bases). V was pared by 6 bases and J by 7 bases, with 19 bases between. Per the germline V gene, CDR1 is SNHLY and CDR2 is FYNNEI. This CDR3 contains 15 residues. DNA of the CDR3: TGTGCCAGCAGGGACAAACAGGGACGAGGACAGCCCCAGCATTTT. Amino acid sequence: CASRDKQGRGQPQHF.

V and J are TRBV3-1 (or the pseudogene TRBV3-2) and TRBJ2-3; tentative D call: TRBD1 (6 bases). The ends were cut back, 2 bases at V and 1 base at J, with 10 bases in the middle. Germline loops: CDR1 LGHDT, CDR2 YNNKEL (reference sequence). The CDR3 spans 15 residues. In nucleotides, the CDR3 is TGTGCCAGCAGCCAAAATACAGGGCGCACAGATACGCAGTATTTT. Translated: CASSQNTGRTDTQYF.

The CDR3 sequence is CASSLLTGTGELFF. In DNA form, the CDR3 reads TGCGCCAGCAGCTTGCTCACAGGGACCGGGGAGCTGTTTTTT. This chain connects TRBV5-1 to TRBJ2-2; TRBD1 might be the D (6 bases). Trimming cost V 1 base and J 5 bases, with 9 bases left between them. The CDR3 runs 14 residues. Germline V CDR1 and CDR2: SGHRS, YFSETQ.

The gene calls are TRBV3-1 (or the pseudogene TRBV3-2) and TRBJ2-1; D uncertain. There are 11 residues in the CDR3. Germline V gene lookup returns CDR1 LGHDT and CDR2 YNNKEL (reference sequence). V was trimmed by 2 bases and J by 7 bases, leaving 3 bases between them. The CDR3 reads CASSQRNEQFF. The CDR3 bases are TGTGCCAGCAGCCAACGTAATGAGCAGTTCTTC.

The chain links TRBV19 to TRBJ2-2, with a weak D call TRBD1 (6 bases). Per the germline V gene, CDR1 is LNHDA and CDR2 is SQIVND (reference sequence). CDR3 size: 16 residues. V was cut by 4 bases and J by 5 bases, with 17 bases left in between. CDR3: CASSTHRVQGTGELFF. CDR3 coding DNA: TGTGCCAGTAGTACCCACAGGGTGCAAGGGACCGGGGAGCTGTTTTTT.